This paragraph covers one T cell receptor (beta chain) sequence. Its specificity is not known. The cDNA came from 5'RACE, which used 10-nucleotide random UMIs. One entry per CDR3 protein results from TCRdb running MiXCR on the 5' RACE reads. This repertoire shows approximately 38,000 distinct CDR3 sequences, 6% to 7.5% found once; its top ten account for under 6.5%. This sample stems from a study of neurological immune-mediated disorders. Study results and caveats: CDR3 amino acid sequences found in expanded clones were never shared across subjects, suggesting private repertoires in all groups. The level of TCR clonal expansion was highest in patients with HTLV-1-associated myelopathy and lowest in multiple sclerosis, where it fell below the level seen in healthy controls.

Trimming cost V 3 bases and J 7 bases; bases outside gene matches: 2. Looked up from germline, CDR1 is SGHDT and CDR2 is YYEEEE. The CDR3 covers 13 residues. This clonotype was obtained from a man aged 45-65 years in good health. This sequence joins TRBV5-6 and TRBJ2-1, with TRBD2 matching over 9 bases. The sample comprised CD4+ T cells from blood. CDR3 amino acids: CASSSTSGNEQFF. CDR3 nucleotide sequence: TGTGCCAGCAGCTCTACTAGCGGGAATGAGCAGTTCTTC.